This T cell receptor beta chain was identified in a study of CD8 T cells in ankylosing spondylitis. Study-wide results and caveats: Characteristic, it appeared, of ankylosing spondylitis blood was a TCR beta motif of eight highly homologous variants. Reportedly, matched ankylosing spondylitis synovial fluid was significantly enriched for disease-linked clones.

This clonotype was found a few times. Its antigen is currently unknown. TCRdb itself ran the 5' RACE reads through MiXCR, one entry per CDR3 protein. The data contain more than 300,000 distinct CDR3 sequences, 7.5% to 9% of them singletons. The CDR3 has 14 amino acids. V shed 3 bases and J shed 4 bases, with 10 bases lying between them. Looked up from germline, CDR1 is MNHEY and CDR2 is SVGAGI. The TCR was taken from a male donor with ankylosing spondylitis. Material: blood, either unsorted or a sorted T cell fraction (not recorded which). This chain links TRBV6-5 with TRBJ2-1, with D perhaps matching TRBD1 (6 bases). Here the CDR3 reads CASSYLGGYNEQFF. CDR3 nucleotides: TGTGCCAGCAGTTATCTAGGGGGTTACAATGAGCAGTTCTTC.